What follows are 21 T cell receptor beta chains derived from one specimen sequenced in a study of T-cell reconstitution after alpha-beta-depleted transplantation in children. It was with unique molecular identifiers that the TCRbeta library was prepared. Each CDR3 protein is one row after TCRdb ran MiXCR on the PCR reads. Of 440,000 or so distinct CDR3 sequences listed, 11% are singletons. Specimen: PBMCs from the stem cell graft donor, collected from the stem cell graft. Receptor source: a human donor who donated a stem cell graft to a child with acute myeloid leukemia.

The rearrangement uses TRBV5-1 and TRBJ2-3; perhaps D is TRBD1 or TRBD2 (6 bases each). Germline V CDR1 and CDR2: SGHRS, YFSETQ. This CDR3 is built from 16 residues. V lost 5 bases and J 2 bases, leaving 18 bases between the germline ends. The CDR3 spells CASRGGAVLPTDTQYF. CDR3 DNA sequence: TGCGCCAGCAGGGGGGGCGCGGTCCTCCCCACAGATACGCAGTATTTT.

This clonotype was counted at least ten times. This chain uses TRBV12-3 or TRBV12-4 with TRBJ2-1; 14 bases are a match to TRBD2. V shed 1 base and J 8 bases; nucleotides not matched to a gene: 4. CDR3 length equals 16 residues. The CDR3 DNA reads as TGTGCCAGCAGTTTAGTGGGGACTAGCGGGAGTGATGAGCAGTTCTTC. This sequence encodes CASSLVGTSGSDEQFF.

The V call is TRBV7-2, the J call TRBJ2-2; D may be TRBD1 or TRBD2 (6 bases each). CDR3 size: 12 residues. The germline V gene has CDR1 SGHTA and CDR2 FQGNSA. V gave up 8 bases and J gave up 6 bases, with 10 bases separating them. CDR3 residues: CASHRDSGELFF. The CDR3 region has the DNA TGTGCCAGCCACAGGGACTCCGGGGAGCTGTTTTTT.

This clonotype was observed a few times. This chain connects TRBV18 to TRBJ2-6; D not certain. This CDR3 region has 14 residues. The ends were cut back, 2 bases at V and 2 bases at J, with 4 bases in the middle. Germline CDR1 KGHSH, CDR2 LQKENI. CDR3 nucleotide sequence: TGTGCCAGCTCACCAGTGGCTGGGGCCAACGTCCTGACTTTC. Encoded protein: CASSPVAGANVLTF.

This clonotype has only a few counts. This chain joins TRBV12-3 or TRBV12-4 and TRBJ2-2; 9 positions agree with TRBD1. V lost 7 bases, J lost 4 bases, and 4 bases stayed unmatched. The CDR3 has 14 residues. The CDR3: CASKGDRVTGELFF. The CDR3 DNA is TGTGCCAGCAAGGGGGACAGGGTCACCGGGGAGCTGTTTTTT.

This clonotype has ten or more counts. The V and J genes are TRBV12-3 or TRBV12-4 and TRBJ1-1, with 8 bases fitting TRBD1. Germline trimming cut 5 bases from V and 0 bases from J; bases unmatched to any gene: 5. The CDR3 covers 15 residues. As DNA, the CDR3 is TGTGCCAGCAGTCCCCCGGGACAGGTGAACACTGAAGCTTTCTTT. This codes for CASSPPGQVNTEAFF.

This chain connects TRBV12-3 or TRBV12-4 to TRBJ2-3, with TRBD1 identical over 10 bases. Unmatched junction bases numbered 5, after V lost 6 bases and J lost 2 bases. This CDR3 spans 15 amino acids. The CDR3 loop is CASRPDRGHTDTQYF. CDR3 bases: TGTGCCAGCAGACCCGACAGGGGGCACACAGATACGCAGTATTTT.

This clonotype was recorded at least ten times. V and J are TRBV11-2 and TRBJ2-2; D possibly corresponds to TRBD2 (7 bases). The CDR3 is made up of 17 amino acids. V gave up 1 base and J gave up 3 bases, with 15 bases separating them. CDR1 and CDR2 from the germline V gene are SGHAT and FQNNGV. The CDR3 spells CASSLGGAGADTGELFF. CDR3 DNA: TGTGCCAGCAGCTTAGGAGGTGCGGGGGCCGACACCGGGGAGCTGTTTTTT.

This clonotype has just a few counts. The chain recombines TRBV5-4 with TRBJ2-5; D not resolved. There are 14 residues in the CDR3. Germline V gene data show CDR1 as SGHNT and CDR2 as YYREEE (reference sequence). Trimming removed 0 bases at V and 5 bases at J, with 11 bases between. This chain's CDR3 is CASSLVSAPETQYF. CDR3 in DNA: TGTGCCAGCAGCTTGGTCTCAGCCCCGGAGACCCAGTACTTC.

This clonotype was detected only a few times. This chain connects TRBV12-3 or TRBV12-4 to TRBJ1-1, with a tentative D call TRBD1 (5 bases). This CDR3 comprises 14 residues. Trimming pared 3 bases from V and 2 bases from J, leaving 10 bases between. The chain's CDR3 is CASSFLTANTEAFF. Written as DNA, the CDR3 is TGTGCCAGCAGTTTCCTGACAGCCAACACTGAAGCTTTCTTT.

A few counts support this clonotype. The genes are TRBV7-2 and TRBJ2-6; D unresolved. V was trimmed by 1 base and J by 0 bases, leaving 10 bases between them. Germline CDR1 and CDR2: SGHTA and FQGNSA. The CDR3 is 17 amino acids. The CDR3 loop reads CASSLGGSTSGANVLTF. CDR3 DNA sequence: TGTGCCAGCAGCTTAGGTGGCAGCACCTCTGGGGCCAACGTCCTGACTTTC.

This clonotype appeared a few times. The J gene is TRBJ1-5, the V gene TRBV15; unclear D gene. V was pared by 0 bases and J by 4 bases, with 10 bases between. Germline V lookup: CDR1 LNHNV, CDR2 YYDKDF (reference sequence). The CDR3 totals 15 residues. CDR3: CATSREVLGNQPQHF. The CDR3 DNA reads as TGTGCCACCAGCAGAGAGGTTTTAGGGAATCAGCCCCAGCATTTT.

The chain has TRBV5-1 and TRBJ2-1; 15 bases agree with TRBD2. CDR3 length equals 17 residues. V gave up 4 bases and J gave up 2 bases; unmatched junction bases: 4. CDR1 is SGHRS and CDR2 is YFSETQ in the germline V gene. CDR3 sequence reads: CASSTGTSGRPYNEQFF. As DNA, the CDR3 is TGCGCCAGCAGCACCGGGACTAGCGGGAGGCCCTACAATGAGCAGTTCTTC.

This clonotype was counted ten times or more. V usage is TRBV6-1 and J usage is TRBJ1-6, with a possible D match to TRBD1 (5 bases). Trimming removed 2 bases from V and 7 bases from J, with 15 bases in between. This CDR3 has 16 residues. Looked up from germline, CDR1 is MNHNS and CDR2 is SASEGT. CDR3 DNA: TGTGCCAGCAGTGAAAGAGGGAGGGGACCCAATTCACCCCTCCACTTT. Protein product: CASSERGRGPNSPLHF.

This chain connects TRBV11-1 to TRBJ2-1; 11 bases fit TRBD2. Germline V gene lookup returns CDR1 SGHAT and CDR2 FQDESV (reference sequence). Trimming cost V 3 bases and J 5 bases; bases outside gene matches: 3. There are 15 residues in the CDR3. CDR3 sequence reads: CASSLGTSGDNEQFF. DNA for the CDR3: TGTGCCAGCAGCTTGGGGACTAGCGGTGACAATGAGCAGTTCTTC.

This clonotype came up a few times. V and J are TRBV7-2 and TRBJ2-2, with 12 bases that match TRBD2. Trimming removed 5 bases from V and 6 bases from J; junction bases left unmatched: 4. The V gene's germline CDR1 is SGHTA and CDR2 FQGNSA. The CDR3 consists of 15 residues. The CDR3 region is CASSQTSGSPGELFF. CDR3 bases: TGTGCCAGCAGCCAGACTAGCGGGAGTCCCGGGGAGCTGTTTTTT.

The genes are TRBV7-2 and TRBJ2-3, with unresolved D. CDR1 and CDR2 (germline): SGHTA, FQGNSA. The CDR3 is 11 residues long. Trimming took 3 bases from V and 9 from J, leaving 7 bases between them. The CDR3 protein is CASSFLQTQYF. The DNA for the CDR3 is TGTGCCAGCAGCTTTTTACAAACGCAGTATTTT.

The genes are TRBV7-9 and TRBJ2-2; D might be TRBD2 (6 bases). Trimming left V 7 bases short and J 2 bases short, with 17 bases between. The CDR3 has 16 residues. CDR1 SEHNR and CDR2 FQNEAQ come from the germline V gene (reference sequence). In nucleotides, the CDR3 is TGTGCCAGCATCGCGGGGCAATTCCTTAACACCGGGGAGCTGTTTTTT. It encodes CASIAGQFLNTGELFF.

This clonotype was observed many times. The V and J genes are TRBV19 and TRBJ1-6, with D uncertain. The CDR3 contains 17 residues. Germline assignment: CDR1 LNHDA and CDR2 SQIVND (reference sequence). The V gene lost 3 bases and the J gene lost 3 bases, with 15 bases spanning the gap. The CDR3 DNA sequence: TGTGCCAGTAGTATTCGGCCCGTGGGAAACTATAATTCACCCCTCCACTTT. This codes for CASSIRPVGNYNSPLHF.

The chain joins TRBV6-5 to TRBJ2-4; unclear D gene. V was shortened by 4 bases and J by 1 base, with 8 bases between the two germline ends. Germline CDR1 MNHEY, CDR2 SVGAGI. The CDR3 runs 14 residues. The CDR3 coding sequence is TGTGCCAGCAGTTCCCTTGTGGCCAAAAACATTCAGTACTTC. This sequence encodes CASSSLVAKNIQYF.

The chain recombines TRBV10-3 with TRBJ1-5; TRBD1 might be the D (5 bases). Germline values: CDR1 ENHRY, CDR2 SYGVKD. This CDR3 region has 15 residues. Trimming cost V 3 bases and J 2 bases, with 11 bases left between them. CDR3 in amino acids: CAISERDSGNQPQHF. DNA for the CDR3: TGTGCCATCAGTGAACGGGACTCTGGCAATCAGCCCCAGCATTTT.